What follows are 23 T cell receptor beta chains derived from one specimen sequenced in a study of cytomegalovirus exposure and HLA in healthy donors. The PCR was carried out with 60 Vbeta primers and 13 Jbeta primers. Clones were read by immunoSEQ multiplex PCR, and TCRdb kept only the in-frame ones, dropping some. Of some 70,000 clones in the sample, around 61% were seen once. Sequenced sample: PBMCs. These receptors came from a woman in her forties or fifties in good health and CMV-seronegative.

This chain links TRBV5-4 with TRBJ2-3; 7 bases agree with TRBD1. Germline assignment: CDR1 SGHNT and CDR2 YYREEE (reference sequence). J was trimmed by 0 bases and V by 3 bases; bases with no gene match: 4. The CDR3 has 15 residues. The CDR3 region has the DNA TGTGCCAGCAGCTGGACAGGACAAAGCACAGATACGCAGTATTTT. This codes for CASSWTGQSTDTQYF.

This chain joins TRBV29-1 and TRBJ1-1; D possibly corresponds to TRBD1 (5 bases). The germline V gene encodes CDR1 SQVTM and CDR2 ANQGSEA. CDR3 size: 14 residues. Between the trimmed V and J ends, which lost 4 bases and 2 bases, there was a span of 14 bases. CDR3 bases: TGCAGCGTTGGGGTAAGGGACTTAAACACTGAAGCTTTCTTT. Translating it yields CSVGVRDLNTEAFF. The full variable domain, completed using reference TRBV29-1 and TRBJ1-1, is SAVISQKPSRDICQRGTSLTIQCQVDSQVTMMFWYRQQPGQSLTLIATANQGSEATYESGFVIDKFPISRPNLTFSTLTVSNMSPEDSSIYLCSVGVRDLNTEAFFGQGTRLTVV.

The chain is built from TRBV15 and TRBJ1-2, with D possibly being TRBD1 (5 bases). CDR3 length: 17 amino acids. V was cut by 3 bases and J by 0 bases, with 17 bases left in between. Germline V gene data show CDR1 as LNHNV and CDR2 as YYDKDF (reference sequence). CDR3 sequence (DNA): TGTGCCACCAGCAGGCTCCTCAACCAACAGGCTAACTATGGCTACACCTTC. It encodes CATSRLLNQQANYGYTF.

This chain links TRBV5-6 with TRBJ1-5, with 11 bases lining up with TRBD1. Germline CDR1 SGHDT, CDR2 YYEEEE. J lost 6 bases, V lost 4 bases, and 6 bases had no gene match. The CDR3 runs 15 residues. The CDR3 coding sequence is TGTGCCAGCAGCCCCGGACAGGGGGCAGGTCAGCCCCAGCATTTT. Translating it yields CASSPGQGAGQPQHF.

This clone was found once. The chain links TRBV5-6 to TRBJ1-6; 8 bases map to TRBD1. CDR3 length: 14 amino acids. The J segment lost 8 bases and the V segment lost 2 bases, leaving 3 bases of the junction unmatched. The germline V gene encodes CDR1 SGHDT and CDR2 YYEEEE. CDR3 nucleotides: TGTGCCAGCAGCTTCGGACAGGGAGATTCACCCCTCCACTTT. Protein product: CASSFGQGDSPLHF. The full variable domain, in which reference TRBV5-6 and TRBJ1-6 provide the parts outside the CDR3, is DAGVTQSPTHLIKTRGQQVTLRCSPKSGHDTVSWYQQALGQGPQFIFQYYEEEERQRGNFPDRFSGHQFPNYSSELNVNALLLGDSALYLCASSFGQGDSPLHFGNGTRLTVT.

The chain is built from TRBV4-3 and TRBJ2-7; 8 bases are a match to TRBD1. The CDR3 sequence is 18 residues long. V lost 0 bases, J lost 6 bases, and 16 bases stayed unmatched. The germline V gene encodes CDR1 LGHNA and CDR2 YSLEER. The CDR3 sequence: CASSQDLISVDRDLEQYF. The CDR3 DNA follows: TGCGCCAGCAGCCAAGATCTTATTTCGGTGGACAGGGACCTCGAGCAGTACTTC.

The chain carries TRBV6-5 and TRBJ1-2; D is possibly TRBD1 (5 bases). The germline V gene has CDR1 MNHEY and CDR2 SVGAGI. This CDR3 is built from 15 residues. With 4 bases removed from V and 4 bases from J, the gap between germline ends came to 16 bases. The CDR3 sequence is CASSLGGTLGYGYTF. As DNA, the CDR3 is TGTGCCAGCAGTTTAGGTGGGACTCTTGGCTATGGCTACACCTTC.

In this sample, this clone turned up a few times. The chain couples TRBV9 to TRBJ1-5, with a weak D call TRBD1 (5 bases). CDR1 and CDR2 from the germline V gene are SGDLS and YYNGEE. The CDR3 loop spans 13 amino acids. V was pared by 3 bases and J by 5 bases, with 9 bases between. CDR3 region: CASSASGDQPQHF. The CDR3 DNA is TGTGCCAGCAGCGCCTCGGGGGATCAGCCCCAGCATTTT.

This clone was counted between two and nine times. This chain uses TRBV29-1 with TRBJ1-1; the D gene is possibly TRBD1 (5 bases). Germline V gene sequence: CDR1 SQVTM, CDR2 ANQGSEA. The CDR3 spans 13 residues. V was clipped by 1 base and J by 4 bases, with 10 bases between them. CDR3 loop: CSVEGVGGTEAFF. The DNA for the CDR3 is TGCAGCGTTGAAGGGGTGGGGGGCACTGAAGCTTTCTTT.

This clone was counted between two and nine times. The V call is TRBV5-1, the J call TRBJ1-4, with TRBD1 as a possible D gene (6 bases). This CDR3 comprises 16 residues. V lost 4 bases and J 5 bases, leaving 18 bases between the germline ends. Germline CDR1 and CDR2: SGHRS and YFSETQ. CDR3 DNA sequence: TGCGCCAGCAGCCTTGCTTGGACAGCAGGAAATGAAAAACTGTTTTTT. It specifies CASSLAWTAGNEKLFF.

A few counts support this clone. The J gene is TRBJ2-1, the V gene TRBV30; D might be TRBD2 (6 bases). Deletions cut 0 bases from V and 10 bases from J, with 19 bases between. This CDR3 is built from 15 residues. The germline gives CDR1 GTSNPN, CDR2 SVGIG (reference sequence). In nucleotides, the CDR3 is TGTGCCTGGAGTGTACCAGGGAGTAGCGGAGTCGAGCAGTTCTTC. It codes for CAWSVPGSSGVEQFF.

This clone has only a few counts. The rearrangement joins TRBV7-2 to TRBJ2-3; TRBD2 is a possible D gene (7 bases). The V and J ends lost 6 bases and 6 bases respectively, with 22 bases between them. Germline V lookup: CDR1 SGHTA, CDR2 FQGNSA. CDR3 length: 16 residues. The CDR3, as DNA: TGTGCCAGCAGTCAAAAGGGGGGCGGGAGAACCGATACGCAGTATTTT. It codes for CASSQKGGGRTDTQYF. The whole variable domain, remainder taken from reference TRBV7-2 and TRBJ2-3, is GAGVSQSPSNKVTEKGKDVELRCDPISGHTALYWYRQSLGQGLEFLIYFQGNSAPDKSGLPSDRFSAERTGGSVSTLTIQRTQQEDSAVYLCASSQKGGGRTDTQYFGPGTRLTVL.

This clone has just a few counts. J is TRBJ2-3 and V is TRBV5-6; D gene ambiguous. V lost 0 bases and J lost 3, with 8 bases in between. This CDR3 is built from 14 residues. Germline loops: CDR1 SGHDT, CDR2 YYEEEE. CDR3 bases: TGTGCCAGCAGCTTGGTGGCCTCAACAGATACGCAGTATTTT. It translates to CASSLVASTDTQYF.

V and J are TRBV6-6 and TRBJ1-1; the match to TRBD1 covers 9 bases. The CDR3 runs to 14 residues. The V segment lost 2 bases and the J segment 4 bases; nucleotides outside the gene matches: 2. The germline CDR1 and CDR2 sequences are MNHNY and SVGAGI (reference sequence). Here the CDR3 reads CASSYGTGSTEAFF. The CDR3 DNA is TGTGCCAGCAGTTACGGGACAGGGAGCACTGAAGCTTTCTTT.

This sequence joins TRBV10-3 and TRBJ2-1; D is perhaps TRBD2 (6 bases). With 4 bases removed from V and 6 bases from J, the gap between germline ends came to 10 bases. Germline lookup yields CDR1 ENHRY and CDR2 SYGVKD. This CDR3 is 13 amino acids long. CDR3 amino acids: CAISAAGRNEQFF. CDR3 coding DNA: TGTGCCATCAGTGCAGCGGGCCGCAATGAGCAGTTCTTC.

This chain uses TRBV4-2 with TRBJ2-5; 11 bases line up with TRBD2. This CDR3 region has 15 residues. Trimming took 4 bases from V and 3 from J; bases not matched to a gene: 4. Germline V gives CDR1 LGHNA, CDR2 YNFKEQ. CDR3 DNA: TGTGCCAGCAGCCCTCAACTAGCGGGAGAAGAGACCCAGTACTTC. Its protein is CASSPQLAGEETQYF.

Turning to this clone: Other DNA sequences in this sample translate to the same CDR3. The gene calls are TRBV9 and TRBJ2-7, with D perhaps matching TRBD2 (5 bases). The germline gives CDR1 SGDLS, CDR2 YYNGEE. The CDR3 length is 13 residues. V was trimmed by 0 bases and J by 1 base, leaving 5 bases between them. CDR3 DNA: TGTGCCAGCAGCGTAGGCGGGTCCTACGAGCAGTACTTC. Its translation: CASSVGGSYEQYF.

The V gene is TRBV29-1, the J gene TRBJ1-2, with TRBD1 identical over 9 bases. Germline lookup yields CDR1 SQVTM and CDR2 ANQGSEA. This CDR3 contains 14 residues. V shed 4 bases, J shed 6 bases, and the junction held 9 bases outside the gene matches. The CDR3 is CSVVQGALEDGYTF. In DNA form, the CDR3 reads TGCAGCGTTGTACAGGGGGCATTAGAGGATGGCTACACCTTC. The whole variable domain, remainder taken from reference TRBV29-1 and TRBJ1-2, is SAVISQKPSRDICQRGTSLTIQCQVDSQVTMMFWYRQQPGQSLTLIATANQGSEATYESGFVIDKFPISRPNLTFSTLTVSNMSPEDSSIYLCSVVQGALEDGYTFGSGTRLTVV.

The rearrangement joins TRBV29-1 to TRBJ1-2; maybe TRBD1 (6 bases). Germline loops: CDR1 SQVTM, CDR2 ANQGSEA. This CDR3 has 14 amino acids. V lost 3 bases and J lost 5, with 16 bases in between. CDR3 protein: CSVESGADVYGYTF. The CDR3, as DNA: TGCAGCGTTGAGTCAGGGGCGGATGTATATGGCTACACCTTC.

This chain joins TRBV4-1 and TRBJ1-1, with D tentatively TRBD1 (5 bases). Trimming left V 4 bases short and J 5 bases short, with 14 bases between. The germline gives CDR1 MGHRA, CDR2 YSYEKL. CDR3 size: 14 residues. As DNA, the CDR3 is TGCGCCAGCAGCCTGACGGGGGGTAGGACTGAAGCTTTCTTT. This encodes CASSLTGGRTEAFF.

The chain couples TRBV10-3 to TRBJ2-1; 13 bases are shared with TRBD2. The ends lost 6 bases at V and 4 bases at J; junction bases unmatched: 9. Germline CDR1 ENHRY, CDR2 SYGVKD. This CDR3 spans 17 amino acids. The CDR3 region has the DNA TGTGCCATCAGACTTCCCGGGACTAGCGGGACATACAATGAGCAGTTCTTC. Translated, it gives CAIRLPGTSGTYNEQFF.

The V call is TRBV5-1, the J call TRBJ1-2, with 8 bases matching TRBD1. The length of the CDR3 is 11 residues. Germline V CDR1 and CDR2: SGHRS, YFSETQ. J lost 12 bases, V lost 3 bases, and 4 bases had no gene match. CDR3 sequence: CASSSDRVHTF. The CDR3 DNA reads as TGCGCCAGCAGCTCGGACAGGGTCCACACCTTC.

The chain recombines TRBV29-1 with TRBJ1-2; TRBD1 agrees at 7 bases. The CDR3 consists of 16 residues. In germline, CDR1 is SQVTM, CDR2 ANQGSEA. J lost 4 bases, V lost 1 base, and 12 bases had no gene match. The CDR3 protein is CSVEVLGGRPSYGYTF. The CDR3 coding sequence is TGCAGCGTTGAAGTCTTAGGGGGCCGCCCCTCCTATGGCTACACCTTC.